This T cell receptor (beta chain) derives from a study of shared clonotypes between healthy human individuals. This CDR3 contains 12 residues. Trimming took 2 bases from V and 8 from J, leaving 9 bases between them. Germline CDR1 and CDR2: SGHAT and FQNNGV. Generated by immunoSEQ multiplex PCR, the TCRdb table keeps only in-frame clones and is missing some. The sample includes 1.4 million or so clones, just under 99% of them seen just once. This sequence originates from a man younger than 45 in good health. The chain is built from TRBV11-2 and TRBJ1-2, with D unclear. The specimen sequenced was naive CD4+ T cells sorted from blood. The subset: CD45RA+ positively selected. The CDR3 DNA is TGTGCCAGCAGCTTAAACAGCTACGGCTACACCTTC. It encodes CASSLNSYGYTF. The variable domain in full, completed from reference TRBV11-2 and TRBJ1-2, reads EAGVAQSPRYKIIEKRQSVAFWCNPISGHATLYWYQQILGQGPKLLIQFQNNGVVDDSQLPKDRFSAERLKGVDSTLKIQPAKLEDSAVYLCASSLNSYGYTFGSGTRLTVV.